A single sample gave rise to the 9 T cell receptor beta chains below, sequenced in a study of blood T cell repertoires in COVID-19 (TCRdb year 2020). To prepare the library, the immunoSEQ multiplex PCR assay was applied. TCRdb provides this immuneACCESS table in a form limited to in-frame rearrangements. Some clones are lacking; in checked studies, under half of them reflect an unresolved V gene, and why the rest are absent is not known. This sample lists about 35,000 clones; around 86% were detected once. 9.5% to 13% of the sample lies in the top ten. The sequenced sample consisted of peripheral blood. Receptors were obtained from a man at least 80 years old with active COVID-19.

V is TRBV4-1 and J is TRBJ1-1; D gene unclear. This CDR3 spans 15 amino acids. Per the germline V gene, CDR1 is MGHRA and CDR2 is YSYEKL. V was shortened by 0 bases and J by 0 bases, with 8 bases between the two germline ends. In DNA, the CDR3 is TGCGCCAGCAGCCAAGATTGGCAGATGAACACTGAAGCTTTCTTT. Translating it yields CASSQDWQMNTEAFF.

V gene TRBV6-2 or TRBV6-3 combines with J gene TRBJ1-5; the D is unclear. Germline CDR1 is MNHEY and CDR2 is SVGEGT. CDR3 length: 14 amino acids. V was pared by 2 bases and J by 3 bases, with 8 bases between. The CDR3 sequence is CASSYVSTNQPQHF. The CDR3 DNA sequence: TGTGCCAGCAGTTACGTCAGTACCAATCAGCCCCAGCATTTT.

The V gene is TRBV5-4, the J gene TRBJ2-7, with TRBD1 matching 7 bases. Germline trimming cut 0 bases from V and 0 bases from J; bases unmatched to any gene: 3. Germline V CDR1 and CDR2: SGHNT, YYREEE (reference sequence). The CDR3 runs 15 residues. Written as DNA, the CDR3 is TGTGCCAGCAGCTTGGACCGGGACAGCTCCTACGAGCAGTACTTC. This sequence encodes CASSLDRDSSYEQYF.

The CDR3 DNA follows: TGTGCCAGCAGTCCCTTAGTCGACGGGGACTACGAGCAGTACTTC. Its translation: CASSPLVDGDYEQYF. The rearrangement uses TRBV28 and TRBJ2-7, with a possible D match to TRBD2 (5 bases). V shed 5 bases and J shed 3 bases, with 17 bases lying between them. This CDR3 has 15 residues. The germline CDR1 and CDR2 sequences are MDHEN and SYDVKM.

V is TRBV4-3 and J is TRBJ1-2; D is perhaps TRBD1 (5 bases). CDR3 size: 16 residues. Germline lookup yields CDR1 LGHNA and CDR2 YSLEER. V was clipped by 0 bases and J by 7 bases, with 18 bases between them. CDR3 DNA sequence: TGCGCCAGCAGCCAAGAGTCAGTCCCGGGGGGGTTTGGCTACACCTTC. The encoded protein is CASSQESVPGGFGYTF.

The rearrangement uses TRBV30 and TRBJ2-7, with 10 bases identical to TRBD2. Germline V gene lookup returns CDR1 GTSNPN and CDR2 SVGIG (reference sequence). This CDR3 comprises 15 residues. The junction had 8 bases not matched to a gene; V was cut back by 2 bases and J by 4 bases. Written as DNA, the CDR3 is TGTGCCTGGAGTAAAACTAGCGGGAAGATATACGAGCAGTACTTC. This encodes CAWSKTSGKIYEQYF. Full variable domain (missing parts from reference TRBV30 and TRBJ2-7): SQTIHQWPATLVQPVGSPLSLECTVEGTSNPNLYWYRQAAGRGLQLLFYSVGIGQISSEVPQNLSASRPQDRQFILSSKKLLLSDSGFYLCAWSKTSGKIYEQYFGPGTRLTVT.

The chain carries TRBV15 and TRBJ2-7, with TRBD2 matching 10 bases. The CDR3 extends over 16 amino acids. With V trimmed by 5 bases and J by 0 bases, 7 bases remained unmatched. Germline V gene data show CDR1 as LNHNV and CDR2 as YYDKDF (reference sequence). CDR3 amino acids: CATSARTSGPSYEQYF. DNA of the CDR3: TGTGCCACCAGCGCCCGGACTAGCGGCCCCTCCTACGAGCAGTACTTC.

V usage is TRBV10-2 and J usage is TRBJ2-3; D gene unclear. V was shortened by 4 bases and J by 3 bases, with 11 bases between the two germline ends. Germline CDR1 reads WSHSY; CDR2 reads SAAADI. CDR3 length equals 14 residues. The DNA for the CDR3 is TGCGCCAGCAGTGCAGGATCCAAGACAGATACGCAGTATTTT. Its translation is CASSAGSKTDTQYF.

This clone was detected once. This chain uses TRBV28 with TRBJ2-1; D remains ambiguous. From germline, CDR1 is MDHEN and CDR2 SYDVKM. CDR3 length: 11 residues. Trimming took off 8 bases at V and 8 bases at J, with 10 bases between the two ends. CDR3 in amino acids: CASERSYEQFF. For the CDR3, the DNA is TGTGCCAGCGAGAGGAGCTATGAGCAGTTCTTC.